This TCR beta chain appears in the sequencing data of a study of Graves' ophthalmopathy and Graves' hyperthyroidism. Study-wide results and limits: A 13-signature model separated ophthalmopathy from stable hyperthyroidism, reaching about 90% sensitivity and roughly 82% specificity cross-validated.

CDR1 MNHNS and CDR2 SASEGT come from the germline V gene. V gave up 7 bases and J gave up 6 bases, with 10 bases separating them. CDR3 length: 12 residues. Concerning this clonotype: Its antigen is as yet unknown.

CDR3 regions of TCR beta were amplified from RNA transcripts. The library came from an HTBI-primed first-round RT-PCR and a second-round multiplex PCR. TCRdb re-analysed the multiplex PCR reads in MiXCR, keeping a single row per CDR3 protein. The repertoire holds 300,000 to 450,000 distinct CDR3 sequences, with roughly a sixth as singletons. Other autoimmune disease, uncontrolled infection, pregnancy and lactation led to exclusion. As diagnostic evidence, clinical symptoms, serum thyroxine, TRAb, thyroid ultrasound and orbital computed tomography were relied upon. The sequenced material came from peripheral blood. The chain links TRBV6-1 to TRBJ1-5; D not resolved. This receptor was identified in an adult woman with stable Graves' hyperthyroidism. In DNA form, the CDR3 reads TGTGCCAGCAAGGAGGCGGGTCAGCCCCAGCATTTT. Protein: CASKEAGQPQHF.